This T cell receptor (beta chain) is from a study of blood T cell repertoires in COVID-19. Background on the study: The origin of the acute and convalescent COVID-19 samples was the United States, Italy and Spain.

Original analysis: By means of reference gene primer amplification, nucleated cell counts were estimated. Assay: immunoSEQ multiplex PCR; the TCRdb copy retains only in-frame clones and omits some. The DNA was the basis for D and trimming; V, J and clone size are from that table. This table has 130,000 to 150,000 clones, 75% to 85% appearing once. The length of the CDR3 is 15 residues. Looked up from germline, CDR1 is MNHEY and CDR2 is SVGEGT. After removal of 5 bases from V and 2 bases from J, the junction contained 8 bases not matched to a gene. The sample taken for sequencing was peripheral blood. This TCR was sampled from a woman aged 45-65 years with acute or convalescent COVID-19. The rearrangement uses TRBV6-2 or TRBV6-3 and TRBJ1-1, with TRBD1 matching 7 bases. The CDR3 reads CASSDGQALNTEAFF. CDR3 nucleotides: TGTGCCAGCAGTGATGGACAGGCCTTAAACACTGAAGCTTTCTTT.